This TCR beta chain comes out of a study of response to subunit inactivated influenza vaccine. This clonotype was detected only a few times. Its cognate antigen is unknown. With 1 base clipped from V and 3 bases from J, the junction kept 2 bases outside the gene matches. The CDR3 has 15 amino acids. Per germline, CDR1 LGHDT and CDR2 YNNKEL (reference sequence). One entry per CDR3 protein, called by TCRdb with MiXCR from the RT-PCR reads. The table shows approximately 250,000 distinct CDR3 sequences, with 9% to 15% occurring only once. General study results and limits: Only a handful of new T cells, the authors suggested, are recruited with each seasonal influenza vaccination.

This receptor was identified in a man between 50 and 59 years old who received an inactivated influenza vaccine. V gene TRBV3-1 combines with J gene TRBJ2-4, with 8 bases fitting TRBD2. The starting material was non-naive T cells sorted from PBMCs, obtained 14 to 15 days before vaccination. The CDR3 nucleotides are TGTGCCAGCAGCCAAGGGCTAGCGGGCAAAAACATTCAGTACTTC. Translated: CASSQGLAGKNIQYF. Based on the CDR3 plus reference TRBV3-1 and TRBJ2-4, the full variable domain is DTAVSQTPKYLVTQMGNDKSIKCEQNLGHDTMYWYKQDSKKFLKIMFSYNNKELIINETVPNRFSPKSPDKAHLNLHINSLELGDSAVYFCASSQGLAGKNIQYFGAGTRLSVL.